Shown below are 20 T cell receptor beta chains from a single sample sequenced in a study of T cell responses to AZD1222 COVID-19 vaccine. Some clones are missing from TCRdb's copy, which holds only in-frame ones; the method was immunoSEQ multiplex PCR. The sample carries roughly 150,000 clones, approximately 84% recorded once. The input for sequencing was peripheral blood, taken on day 0 of AZD1222 vaccination. Receptor source: an adult in good health.

The V gene is TRBV3-1 (or the pseudogene TRBV3-2), the J gene TRBJ2-5, with D hard to call. The CDR3 has 15 amino acids. V lost 1 base and J 3 bases, leaving 12 bases between the germline ends. CDR1 and CDR2 from the germline V gene are LGHDT and YNNKEL (reference sequence). DNA of the CDR3: TGTGCCAGCAGCCAAGGGCCTACCCAAAAAGAGACCCAGTACTTC. Its translation: CASSQGPTQKETQYF.

The gene calls are TRBV5-5 and TRBJ1-5; possibly TRBD1 for D (5 bases). This CDR3 contains 16 residues. Per the germline V gene, CDR1 is SGHKS and CDR2 is YYEKEE (reference sequence). Trimming stripped 2 bases from V and 10 bases from J, with 22 bases between. The CDR3 nucleotides are TGTGCCAGCAGCTTAGGGACCTCAAGGGATCTTCGTCCCCAGCATTTT. Protein product: CASSLGTSRDLRPQHF.

The chain links TRBV11-1 to TRBJ1-1, with 7 nucleotides matching TRBD1. V lost 7 bases to trimming and J lost 1 base; unmatched junction nucleotides: 6. The germline CDR1 and CDR2 sequences are SGHAT and FQDESV (reference sequence). The CDR3 totals 14 residues. The CDR3 DNA sequence: TGTGCCAGCACCCCGGACAGGACGAACACTGAAGCTTTCTTT. This encodes CASTPDRTNTEAFF.

The J gene is TRBJ1-1, the V gene TRBV9; maybe TRBD1 (6 bases). Germline CDR1 reads SGDLS; CDR2 reads YYNGEE. CDR3 length: 15 amino acids. V dropped 3 bases and J dropped 11 bases, with 23 bases sitting between them. Here the CDR3 reads CASSALQGPAAGAFF. In DNA form, the CDR3 reads TGTGCCAGCAGCGCCCTACAGGGACCCGCCGCTGGGGCTTTCTTT.

V is TRBV7-3 and J is TRBJ2-2; 13 positions agree with TRBD2. The CDR3 runs to 16 residues. Germline assignment: CDR1 SGHTA and CDR2 FQGTGA. The V segment lost 4 bases and the J segment 5 bases; nucleotides outside the gene matches: 4. CDR3 protein: CASSSGLAGVTGELFF. DNA for the CDR3: TGTGCCAGCAGCTCCGGACTAGCGGGGGTAACCGGGGAGCTGTTTTTT.

V is TRBV24-1 and J is TRBJ2-1, with 7 bases matching TRBD1. Trimming cost V 4 bases and J 5 bases; bases outside gene matches: 10. Germline V CDR1 and CDR2: KGHDR, SFDVKD. CDR3 length: 16 residues. CDR3 bases: TGTGCCACCAGTGACTCCTCCGGGACAGCCAACAATGAGCAGTTCTTC. Its translation: CATSDSSGTANNEQFF.

This clone was seen a single time. V and J are TRBV10-3 and TRBJ1-2; D not resolved. Trimming stripped 3 bases from V and 4 bases from J, with 12 bases between. The CDR3 covers 14 residues. Germline CDR1 reads ENHRY; CDR2 reads SYGVKD. The CDR3 is CAISDDIKGYGYTF. CDR3 sequence (DNA): TGTGCCATCAGTGACGACATTAAGGGCTATGGCTACACCTTC.

J is TRBJ1-2 and V is TRBV7-9; D call uncertain. V was pared by 5 bases and J by 2 bases, with 15 bases between. The V gene's germline CDR1 is SEHNR and CDR2 FQNEAQ (reference sequence). CDR3 length: 15 amino acids. CDR3 region: CASSRAEVGNYGYTF. The CDR3 nucleotides are TGTGCCAGCAGCCGCGCAGAGGTGGGCAACTATGGCTACACCTTC.

The chain recombines TRBV5-4 with TRBJ1-4, with 8 bases aligning to TRBD1. The J segment lost 12 bases and the V segment lost 4 bases, leaving 8 bases of the junction unmatched. Per the germline V gene, CDR1 is SGHNT and CDR2 is YYREEE (reference sequence). The CDR3 is 13 amino acids. The CDR3, as DNA: TGTGCCAGCAGCCCAGGACAGGGCGGGCAACTGTTTTTT. As protein: CASSPGQGGQLFF.

This rearrangement joins TRBV6-5 to TRBJ1-2; 10 bases map to TRBD1. With 6 bases clipped from V and 6 bases from J, the junction kept 10 bases outside the gene matches. Germline V gene data show CDR1 as MNHEY and CDR2 as SVGAGI. The CDR3 runs 15 residues. Written as DNA, the CDR3 is TGTGCCAGCAGAACTTCTTGGACAGGGGGAGATGGCTACACCTTC. Its translation is CASRTSWTGGDGYTF.

The chain couples TRBV5-8 to TRBJ1-5; D possibly corresponds to TRBD1 (5 bases). Germline CDR1 is SGHTS and CDR2 is YDEGEE. The CDR3 runs to 13 residues. Trimming removed 2 bases at V and 9 bases at J, with 12 bases between. The CDR3 spells CASSLNGGRPQHF. CDR3 coding DNA: TGTGCCAGCAGCTTAAACGGGGGAAGGCCCCAGCATTTT.

The chain uses TRBV19 and TRBJ1-5, with a weak D call TRBD1 (5 bases). Trimming stripped 1 base from V and 3 bases from J, with 10 bases between. The germline CDR1 and CDR2 sequences are LNHDA and SQIVND (reference sequence). The CDR3 totals 15 residues. The CDR3 bases are TGTGCCAGTAGTATAGGCGGGACGGCCAATCAGCCCCAGCATTTT. It encodes CASSIGGTANQPQHF.

The V gene is TRBV7-9, the J gene TRBJ1-4, with 9 bases matching TRBD1. Germline loops: CDR1 SEHNR, CDR2 FQNEAQ (reference sequence). The V gene end was trimmed by 3 bases and the J gene end by 8 bases; junction bases not matched to a gene: 10. This CDR3 has 16 residues. The CDR3 reads CASSFGTGKVGEKLFF. The CDR3 coding sequence is TGTGCCAGCAGCTTCGGGACAGGGAAAGTCGGAGAAAAACTGTTTTTT.

This clone was detected only once. The V gene is TRBV29-1, the J gene TRBJ1-1; D not certain. The germline V gene has CDR1 SQVTM and CDR2 ANQGSEA. There are 13 residues in the CDR3. Trimming took off 3 bases at V and 0 bases at J, with 8 bases between the two ends. CDR3 in amino acids: CSVDGIMNTEAFF. The CDR3 coding sequence is TGCAGCGTTGACGGGATCATGAACACTGAAGCTTTCTTT.

The genes are TRBV7-6 and TRBJ1-4; D ambiguous. CDR3 length: 14 residues. The germline V gene encodes CDR1 SGHVS and CDR2 FNYEAQ. Deletions cut 1 base from V and 5 bases from J, with 8 bases between. CDR3 coding DNA: TGTGCCAGCAGCTTAGGCCAACAAAATGAAAAACTGTTTTTT. As protein: CASSLGQQNEKLFF.

V is TRBV2 and J is TRBJ1-5; D is unclear. Per the germline V gene, CDR1 is SNHLY and CDR2 is FYNNEI. This CDR3 comprises 12 residues. The V gene lost 8 bases and the J gene lost 0 bases, with 5 bases spanning the gap. CDR3 sequence: CASHYSNQPQHF. CDR3 nucleotides: TGTGCCAGCCATTATAGCAATCAGCCCCAGCATTTT.

This chain connects TRBV29-1 to TRBJ1-2; TRBD1 matches at 8 bases. The CDR3 length is 18 residues. CDR1 is SQVTM, CDR2 ANQGSEA, per germline. Trimming removed 2 bases from V and 3 bases from J; junction bases left unmatched: 17. The CDR3 protein is CSVELPRGGRGLDYGYTF. The CDR3 nucleotides are TGCAGCGTTGAATTACCACGCGGGGGCAGGGGGCTTGACTATGGCTACACCTTC.

V is TRBV6-4 and J is TRBJ2-1; no clear D. The CDR3 is 13 residues long. Germline-derived CDR1 and CDR2 are MRHNA and SNTAGT. Between the trimmed V and J ends, which lost 2 bases and 0 bases, there was a span of 2 bases. The CDR3 DNA sequence: TGTGCCAGCAGTGACAACTCCTACAATGAGCAGTTCTTC. It codes for CASSDNSYNEQFF.

CDR3 in DNA: TGTGCCAGCAGAGATACAGGGGTTCGGGAGACCCAGTACTTC. Encoded protein: CASRDTGVRETQYF. The rearrangement uses TRBV2 and TRBJ2-5, with TRBD1 identical over 7 bases. This CDR3 is built from 14 residues. Germline CDR1 reads SNHLY; CDR2 reads FYNNEI. V lost 6 bases and J lost 5; bases outside the gene matches: 9.

The CDR3 loop reads CASSIAAGAISHF. The CDR3 coding sequence is TGTGCCAGTAGTATAGCGGCGGGGGCGATTTCGCATTTT. The rearrangement uses TRBV19 and TRBJ1-5; weak D call: TRBD1 (6 bases). Trimming removed 1 base from V and 15 bases from J, with 16 bases in between. Germline V gene sequence: CDR1 LNHDA, CDR2 SQIVND (reference sequence). The CDR3 length is 13 residues.